This paragraph covers one T cell receptor beta chain sequence. This is likely an artifact of a read error, given a far larger clone one base away. Clones were read by immunoSEQ multiplex PCR, and TCRdb kept only the in-frame ones, dropping some. The sample yields about 500,000 clones, 75% to 80% seen once. This specimen comes from a study of shared clonotypes between healthy human individuals. The CDR3 sequence is 13 residues long. CDR1 SQVTM and CDR2 ANQGSEA come from the germline V gene. Trimming at V came to 7 bases and at J to 10 bases, leaving 11 bases not matched to a gene. Source material: PBMCs. This clonotype was obtained from a woman aged 40 to 50 in good health. Some clones in this sample may be carry-over from other donors' samples. The rearrangement links TRBV29-1 to TRBJ2-1; TRBD2 matches 9 bases. The CDR3 coding sequence is TGCAGCGCTGGACTAGCGAGAGCCGGAGAGCAGTTCTTC. Encoded protein: CSAGLARAGEQFF.